This TCR beta chain was retrieved from a study of blood T cells in healthy people across ages. Overall study results and limits: Getting older went along with TCR beta diversity per million T cells dropping roughly linearly. With naive T cell percentage, TCR beta diversity showed a strong correlation. No conclusive comparison of naive versus antigen-experienced cells was possible with unsorted PBMCs.

This clonotype came up many times. Its target is unknown. A sample-barcoded 5' primer and a J-beta primer mix were used in a second PCR of about 6 to 12 cycles. TCRdb reprocessed the 5' RACE reads with MiXCR, giving one entry per CDR3 protein. The sample includes just under 900,000 distinct CDR3 sequences, 25% to 30% of them seen just once. The germline CDR1 and CDR2 sequences are SGDLS and YYNGEE. V was clipped by 2 bases and J by 3 bases; unmatched bases: 5. The CDR3 extends over 15 amino acids. Sequencing was done on a sample of blood. The chain recombines TRBV9 with TRBJ2-5; 9 bases are a match to TRBD2. This clonotype was obtained from a woman aged 80 or over in good health. CDR3 nucleotides: TGTGCCAGCAGCGTGAATAGCGGGGGAAAAGAGACCCAGTACTTC. Its translation is CASSVNSGGKETQYF. Full variable domain (missing parts from reference TRBV9 and TRBJ2-5): DSGVTQTPKHLITATGQRVTLRCSPRSGDLSVYWYQQSLDQGLQFLIQYYNGEERAKGNILERFSAQQFPDLHSELNLSSLELGDSALYFCASSVNSGGKETQYFGPGTRLLVL.